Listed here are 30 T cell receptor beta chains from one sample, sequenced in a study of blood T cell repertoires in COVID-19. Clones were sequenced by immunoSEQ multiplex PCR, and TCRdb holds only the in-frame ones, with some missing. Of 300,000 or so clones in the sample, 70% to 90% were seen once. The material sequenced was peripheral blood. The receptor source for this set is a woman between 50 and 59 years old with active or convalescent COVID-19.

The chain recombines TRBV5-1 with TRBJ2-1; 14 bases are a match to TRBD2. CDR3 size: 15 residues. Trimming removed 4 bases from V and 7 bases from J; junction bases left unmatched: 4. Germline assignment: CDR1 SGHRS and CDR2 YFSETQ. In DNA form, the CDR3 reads TGCGCCAGCAGCATTGGGACTAGCGGGGGTAATGAGCAGTTCTTC. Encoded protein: CASSIGTSGGNEQFF.

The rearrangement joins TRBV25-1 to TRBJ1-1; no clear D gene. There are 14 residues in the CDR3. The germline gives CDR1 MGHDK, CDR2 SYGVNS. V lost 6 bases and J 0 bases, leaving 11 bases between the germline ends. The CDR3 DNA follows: TGTGCCAGCAGCCGAGACAATTTGAACACTGAAGCTTTCTTT. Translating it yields CASSRDNLNTEAFF.

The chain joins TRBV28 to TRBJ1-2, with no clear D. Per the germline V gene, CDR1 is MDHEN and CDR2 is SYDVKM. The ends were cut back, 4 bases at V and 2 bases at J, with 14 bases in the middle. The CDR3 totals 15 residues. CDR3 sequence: CASSSILGRNYGYTF. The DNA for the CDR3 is TGTGCCAGCAGTTCGATCCTAGGGAGGAACTATGGCTACACCTTC.

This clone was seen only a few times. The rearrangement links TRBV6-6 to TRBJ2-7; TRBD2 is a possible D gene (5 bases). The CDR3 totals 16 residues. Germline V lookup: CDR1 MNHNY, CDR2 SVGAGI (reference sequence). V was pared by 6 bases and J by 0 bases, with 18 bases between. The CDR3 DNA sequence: TGTGCCAGCAGCCCCTCGGGCATAGGGAGCTCCTACGAGCAGTACTTC. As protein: CASSPSGIGSSYEQYF.

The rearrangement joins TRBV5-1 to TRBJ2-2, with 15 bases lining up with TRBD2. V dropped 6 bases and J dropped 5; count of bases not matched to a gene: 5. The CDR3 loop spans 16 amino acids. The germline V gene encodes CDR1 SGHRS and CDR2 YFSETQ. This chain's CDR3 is CASTSGLAGGTGELFF. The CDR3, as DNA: TGCGCCAGCACCTCAGGACTAGCGGGAGGGACCGGGGAGCTGTTTTTT.

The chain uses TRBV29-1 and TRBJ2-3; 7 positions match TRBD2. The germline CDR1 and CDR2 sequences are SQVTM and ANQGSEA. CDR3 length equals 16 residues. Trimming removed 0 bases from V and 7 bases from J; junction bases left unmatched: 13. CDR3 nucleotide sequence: TGCAGCGTTGAAGAATCACTAGCGCCAAGCGGAAATACGCAGTATTTT. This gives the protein CSVEESLAPSGNTQYF.

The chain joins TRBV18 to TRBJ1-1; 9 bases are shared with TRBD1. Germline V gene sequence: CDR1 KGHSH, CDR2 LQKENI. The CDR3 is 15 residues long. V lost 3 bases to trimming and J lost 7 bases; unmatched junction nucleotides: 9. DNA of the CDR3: TGTGCCAGCTCACCCAGGACAGGGGCTCAGATTGAAGCTTTCTTT. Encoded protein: CASSPRTGAQIEAFF.

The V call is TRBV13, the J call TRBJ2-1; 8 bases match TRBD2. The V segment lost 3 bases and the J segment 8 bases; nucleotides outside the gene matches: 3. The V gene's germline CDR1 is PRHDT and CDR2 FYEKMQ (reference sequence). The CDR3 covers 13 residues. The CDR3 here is CASSFTSGHEQFF. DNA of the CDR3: TGTGCCAGCAGCTTTACTAGCGGCCATGAGCAGTTCTTC.

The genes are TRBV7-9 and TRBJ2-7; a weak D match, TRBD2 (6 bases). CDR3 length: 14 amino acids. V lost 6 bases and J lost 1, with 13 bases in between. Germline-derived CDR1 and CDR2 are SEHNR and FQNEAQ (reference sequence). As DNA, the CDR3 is TGTGCCAGCAGTTGGGACTTCGTTTCCTACGAGCAGTACTTC. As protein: CASSWDFVSYEQYF.

DNA of the CDR3: TGTGCCAGCAGTTTCACTAGCGGCAGGCGGGCAGATACGCAGTATTTT. The encoded protein is CASSFTSGRRADTQYF. V gene TRBV27 combines with J gene TRBJ2-3; 8 positions match TRBD2. J lost 4 bases, V lost 3 bases, and 9 bases had no gene match. Germline V gene lookup returns CDR1 MNHEY and CDR2 SMNVEV (reference sequence). The CDR3 runs to 16 residues.

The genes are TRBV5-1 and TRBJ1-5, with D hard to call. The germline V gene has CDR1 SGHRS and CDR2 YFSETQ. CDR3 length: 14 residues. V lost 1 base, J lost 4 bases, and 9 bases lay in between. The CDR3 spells CASSLYAVNQPQHF. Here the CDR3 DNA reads TGCGCCAGCAGCTTGTACGCGGTTAATCAGCCCCAGCATTTT.

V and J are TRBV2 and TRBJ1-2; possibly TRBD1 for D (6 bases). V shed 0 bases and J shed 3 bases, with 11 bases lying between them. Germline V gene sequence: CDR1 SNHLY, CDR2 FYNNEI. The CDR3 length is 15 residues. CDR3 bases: TGTGCCAGCAGTGAAGCGCTAGACAGGCACTATGGCTACACCTTC. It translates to CASSEALDRHYGYTF.

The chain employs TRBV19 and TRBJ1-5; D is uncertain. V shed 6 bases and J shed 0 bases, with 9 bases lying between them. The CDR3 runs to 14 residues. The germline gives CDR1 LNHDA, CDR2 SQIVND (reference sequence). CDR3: CASRRHLSNQPQHF. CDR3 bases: TGTGCCAGTAGACGACACCTTAGCAATCAGCCCCAGCATTTT.

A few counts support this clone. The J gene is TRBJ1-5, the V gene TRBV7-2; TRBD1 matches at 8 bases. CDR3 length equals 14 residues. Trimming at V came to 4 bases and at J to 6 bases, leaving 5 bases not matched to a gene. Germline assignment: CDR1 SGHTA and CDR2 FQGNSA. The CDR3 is CASSSGQGSQPQHF. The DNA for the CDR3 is TGTGCCAGCAGCTCAGGACAGGGCAGTCAGCCCCAGCATTTT.

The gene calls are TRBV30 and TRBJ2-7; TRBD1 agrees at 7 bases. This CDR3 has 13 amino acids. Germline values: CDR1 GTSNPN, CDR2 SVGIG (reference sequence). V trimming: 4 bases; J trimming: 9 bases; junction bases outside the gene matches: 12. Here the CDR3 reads CAWNRGGPGGQYF. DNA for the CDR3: TGTGCCTGGAACCGAGGGGGACCAGGGGGGCAGTACTTC. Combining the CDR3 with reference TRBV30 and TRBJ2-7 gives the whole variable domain SQTIHQWPATLVQPVGSPLSLECTVEGTSNPNLYWYRQAAGRGLQLLFYSVGIGQISSEVPQNLSASRPQDRQFILSSKKLLLSDSGFYLCAWNRGGPGGQYFGPGTRLTVT.

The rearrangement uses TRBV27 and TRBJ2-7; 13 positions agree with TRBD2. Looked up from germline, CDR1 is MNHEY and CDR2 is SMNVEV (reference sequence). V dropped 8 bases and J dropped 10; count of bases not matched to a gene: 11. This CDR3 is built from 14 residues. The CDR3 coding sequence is TGTGCCAGCTGCAGGACTAGCGGGAGTGGGGAACAGTACTTC. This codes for CASCRTSGSGEQYF.

CDR3 amino acids: CASSLWTSGRSETQYF. The CDR3 DNA sequence: TGTGCCAGCAGCCTATGGACTAGCGGGAGGTCGGAGACCCAGTACTTC. V usage is TRBV7-2 and J usage is TRBJ2-5; 14 bases line up with TRBD2. Germline V CDR1 and CDR2: SGHTA, FQGNSA. The trim removed 5 bases at V and 5 bases at J, leaving 7 bases unmatched. CDR3 length: 16 amino acids.

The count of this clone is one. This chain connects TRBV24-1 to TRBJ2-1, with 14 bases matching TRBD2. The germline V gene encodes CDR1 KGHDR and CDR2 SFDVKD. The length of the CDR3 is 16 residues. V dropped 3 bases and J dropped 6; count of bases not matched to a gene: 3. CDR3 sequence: CATSDLTSGRGNEQFF. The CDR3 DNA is TGTGCCACCAGTGATCTGACTAGCGGGAGGGGCAATGAGCAGTTCTTC.

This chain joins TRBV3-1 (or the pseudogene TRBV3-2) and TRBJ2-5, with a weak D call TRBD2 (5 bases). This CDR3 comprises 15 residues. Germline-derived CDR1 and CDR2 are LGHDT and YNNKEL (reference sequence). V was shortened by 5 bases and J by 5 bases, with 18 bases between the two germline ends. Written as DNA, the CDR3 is TGTGCCAGCAGCGGAGACCCACTAGGTTCGGAGACCCAGTACTTC. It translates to CASSGDPLGSETQYF.

Here the CDR3 DNA reads TGTGCCAGCAGCCCCGGACTAGCGGGAACCTACGAGCAGTACTTC. Amino acid sequence: CASSPGLAGTYEQYF. The J gene is TRBJ2-7, the V gene TRBV5-6; 12 bases are shared with TRBD2. Germline V gene lookup returns CDR1 SGHDT and CDR2 YYEEEE. CDR3 length equals 15 residues. V was pared by 4 bases and J by 2 bases, with 4 bases of the junction left unmatched.

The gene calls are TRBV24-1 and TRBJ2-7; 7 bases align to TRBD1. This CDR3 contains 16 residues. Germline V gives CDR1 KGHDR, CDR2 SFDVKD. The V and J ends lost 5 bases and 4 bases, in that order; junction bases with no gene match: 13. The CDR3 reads CATSGGCPDRPYEQYF. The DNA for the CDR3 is TGTGCCACCAGTGGGGGCTGCCCGGACAGGCCTTACGAGCAGTACTTC.

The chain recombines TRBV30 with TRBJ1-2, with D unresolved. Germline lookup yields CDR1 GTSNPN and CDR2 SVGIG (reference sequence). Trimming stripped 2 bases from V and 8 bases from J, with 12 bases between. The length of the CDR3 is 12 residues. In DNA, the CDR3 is TGTGCCTGGAGTATCCAGATGGGCGGCTACACCTTC. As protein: CAWSIQMGGYTF.

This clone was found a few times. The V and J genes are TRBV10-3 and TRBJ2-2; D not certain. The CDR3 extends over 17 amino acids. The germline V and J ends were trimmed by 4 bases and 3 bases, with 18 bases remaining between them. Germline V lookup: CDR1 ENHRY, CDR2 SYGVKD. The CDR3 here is CAISGSPVERDTGELFF. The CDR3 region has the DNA TGTGCCATCAGTGGGTCACCGGTCGAGAGAGACACCGGGGAGCTGTTTTTT.

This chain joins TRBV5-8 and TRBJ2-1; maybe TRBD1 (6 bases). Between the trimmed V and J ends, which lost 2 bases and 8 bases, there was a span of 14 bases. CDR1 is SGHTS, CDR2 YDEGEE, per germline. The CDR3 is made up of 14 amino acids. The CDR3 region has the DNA TGTGCCAGCAGCTTAAGGGGGTCCCTAGATGAGCAGTTCTTC. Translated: CASSLRGSLDEQFF.

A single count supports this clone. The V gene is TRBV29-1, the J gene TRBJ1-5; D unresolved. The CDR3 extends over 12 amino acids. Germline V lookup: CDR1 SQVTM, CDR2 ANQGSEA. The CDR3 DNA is TGCGCGGGTAGGGATGGCAATCAGCCCCAGCATTTT. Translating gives CAGRDGNQPQHF.

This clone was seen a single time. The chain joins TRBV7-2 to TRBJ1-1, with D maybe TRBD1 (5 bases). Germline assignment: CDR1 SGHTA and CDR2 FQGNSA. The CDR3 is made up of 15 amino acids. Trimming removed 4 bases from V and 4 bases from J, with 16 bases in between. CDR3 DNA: TGTGCCAGCAGCTCCACTTTAGGCAGGGCCACTGAAGCTTTCTTT. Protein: CASSSTLGRATEAFF. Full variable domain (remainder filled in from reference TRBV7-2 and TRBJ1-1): GAGVSQSPSNKVTEKGKDVELRCDPISGHTALYWYRQSLGQGLEFLIYFQGNSAPDKSGLPSDRFSAERTGGSVSTLTIQRTQQEDSAVYLCASSSTLGRATEAFFGQGTRLTVV.

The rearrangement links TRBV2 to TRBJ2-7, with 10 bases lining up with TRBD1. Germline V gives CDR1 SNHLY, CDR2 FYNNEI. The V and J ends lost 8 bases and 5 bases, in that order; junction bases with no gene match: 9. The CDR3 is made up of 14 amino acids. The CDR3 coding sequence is TGTGCCAGCCTCCCGGGACAGGGGTCGGACGAGCAGTACTTC. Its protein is CASLPGQGSDEQYF.

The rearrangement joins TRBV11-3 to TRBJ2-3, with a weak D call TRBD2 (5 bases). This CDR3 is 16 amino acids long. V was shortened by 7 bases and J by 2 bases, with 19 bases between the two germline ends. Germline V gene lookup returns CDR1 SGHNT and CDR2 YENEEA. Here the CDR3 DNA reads TGTGCCAGCAACTGCAGGCGAGCGGAGCTCACAGATACGCAGTATTTT. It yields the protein CASNCRRAELTDTQYF.

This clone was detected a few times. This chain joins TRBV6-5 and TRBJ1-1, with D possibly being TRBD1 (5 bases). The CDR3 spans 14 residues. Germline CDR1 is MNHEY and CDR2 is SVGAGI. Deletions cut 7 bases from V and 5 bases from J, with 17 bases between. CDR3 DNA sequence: TGTGCCAGCACTGCGATGACAGCTTCAACTGAAGCTTTCTTT. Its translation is CASTAMTASTEAFF.

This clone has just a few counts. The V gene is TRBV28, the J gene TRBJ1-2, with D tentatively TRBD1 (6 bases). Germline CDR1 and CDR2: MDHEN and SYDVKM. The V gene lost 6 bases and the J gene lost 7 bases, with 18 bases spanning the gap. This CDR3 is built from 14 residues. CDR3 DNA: TGTGCCAGCAGGAGTTCTCCAGGGGTAGGTGGCTACACCTTC. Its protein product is CASRSSPGVGGYTF.